The clone carrying this T cell receptor (beta chain) has more than one count but fewer than ten. Its target is unknown. This entry is derived from a study of T cell repertoires and HLA-DP antigens. Whole-study findings and limits: Previously undetected clones averaged around 39% and 49% against the two alleles respectively. A non-physiological HeLa system presented antigen to total CD4+ responders.

Primers targeted 54 TRBV and 13 TRBJ segments. This table comes from immunoSEQ multiplex PCR, and its TCRdb copy is limited to in-frame clones, with some not included. Of some 89,000 clones in the sample, roughly 86% were seen once. The V end lost 6 bases, the J end lost 2 bases, and 19 bases lay between the germline ends. There are 16 residues in the CDR3. Germline CDR1 is SNHLY and CDR2 is FYNNEI. The rearrangement joins TRBV2 to TRBJ2-5; D call uncertain. The receptor was derived from a man aged 50-60 years in good health and CMV-seronegative. Sequencing was done on a sample of CD4+ T cells from PBMCs. This chain's CDR3 is CASSKGLASEQETQYF. The CDR3 region has the DNA TGTGCCAGCAGCAAGGGCCTCGCGTCAGAACAAGAGACCCAGTACTTC.